This is a list of T cell receptor beta chains from one sample in a study of blood T cells in healthy people across ages. TCRdb independently ran MiXCR on the 5' RACE reads; one entry per CDR3 protein. The sample includes around 1,900,000 distinct CDR3 sequences, approximately 40% seen only once; the top ten take about 23%. The specimen sequenced was blood. These receptors were obtained from a human donor in good health. CDR3s include the opening cysteine and the closing phenylalanine or tryptophan. D genes are given only for firm matches. The size of a clone is reported for some rows only, either as once, few or many, or as a class for expanded clones.

TRBV28	TRBJ2-7	.	.	TGTGCCAGCAGTGGATGGACCCGGGGCGTCAACGAGCAGTACTTC	CASSGWTRGVNEQYF
TRBV12-3/TRBV12-4	TRBJ2-7	few	.	TGTGCCAGCAGTGGACTGGATACCTACGAGCAGTACTTC	CASSGLDTYEQYF
TRBV3-1	TRBJ2-5	.	.	TGTGCCAGCAGCCCGACGACGGCCTTGGAAAAGACCCAGTACTTC	CASSPTTALEKTQYF
TRBV20-1	TRBJ1-6	.	TRBD1	TGCAGTGCTAGAGATAGGGACAGGGTTCGGAATTCACCCCTCCACTTT	CSARDRDRVRNSPLHF
TRBV20-1	TRBJ1-1	few	.	TGCAGTGCTGGGCAGGGATGGGGGTATTCGAACACTGAAGCTTTCTTT	CSAGQGWGYSNTEAFF
TRBV28	TRBJ1-2	few	.	TGTGCCAGCAGCCCTGCAACAGGGATAGGTTGGGCAGATGGCTACACCTTC	CASSPATGIGWADGYTF
TRBV7-2	TRBJ1-4	.	.	TGTGCCAGCAGCTTAGATGTGGAGGGAGGGAAACTGTTTTTT	CASSLDVEGGKLFF
TRBV7-6	TRBJ2-1	.	.	TGTGCCAGCAGCTTAGCGGGCAGGGTAGGGAATGAGCAGTTCTTC	CASSLAGRVGNEQFF
TRBV6-4	TRBJ2-5	.	.	TGTGCCAGCAGTGCCGTCCAACTGGGTGAGCAGTACTTC	CASSAVQLGEQYF
TRBV5-1	TRBJ2-3	.	.	TGCGCCAGCAACTTGTATGGGGGTACAGATACGCAGTATTTT	CASNLYGGTDTQYF